The clone carrying this TCR beta chain was counted between two and nine times. Authors' data handling: Nucleated cell counts were estimated from reference gene primer amplification. Sequenced by immunoSEQ multiplex PCR; TCRdb stores in-frame clones only, minus some. That table supplies the V and J calls and clone size; D and trimming were determined from the DNA. The sample has 150,000 or so clones, roughly four fifths seen once; the top ten hold approximately 4%. The sample belongs to a study of blood T cell repertoires in COVID-19. The V gene's germline CDR1 is GTSNPN and CDR2 SVGIG (reference sequence). V dropped 2 bases and J dropped 2 bases, with 9 bases sitting between them. The CDR3 runs 14 residues.

Sample: peripheral blood. The chain carries TRBV30 and TRBJ1-4; a weak D match, TRBD1 (5 bases). This clonotype was obtained from a woman in her sixties or seventies with acute or convalescent COVID-19. The CDR3 sequence is CAWSLWGTNEKLFF. CDR3 bases: TGTGCCTGGAGTCTCTGGGGCACTAATGAAAAACTGTTTTTT.